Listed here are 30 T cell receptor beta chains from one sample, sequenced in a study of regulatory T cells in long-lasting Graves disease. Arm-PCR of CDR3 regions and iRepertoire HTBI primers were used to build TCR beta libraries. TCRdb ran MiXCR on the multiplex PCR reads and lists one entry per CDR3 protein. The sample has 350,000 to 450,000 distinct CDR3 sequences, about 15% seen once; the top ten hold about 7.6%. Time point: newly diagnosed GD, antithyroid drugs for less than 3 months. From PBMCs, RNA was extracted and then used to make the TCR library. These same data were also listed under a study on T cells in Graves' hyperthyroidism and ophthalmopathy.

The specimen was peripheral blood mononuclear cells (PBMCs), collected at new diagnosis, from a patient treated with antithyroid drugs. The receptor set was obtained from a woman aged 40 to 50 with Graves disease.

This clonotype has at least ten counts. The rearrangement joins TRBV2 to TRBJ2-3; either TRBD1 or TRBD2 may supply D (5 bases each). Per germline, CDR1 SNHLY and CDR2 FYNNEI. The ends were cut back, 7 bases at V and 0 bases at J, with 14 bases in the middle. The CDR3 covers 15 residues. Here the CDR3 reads CASKLGTQSTDTQYF. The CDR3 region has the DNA TGTGCCAGCAAGCTAGGGACCCAGAGCACAGATACGCAGTATTTT.

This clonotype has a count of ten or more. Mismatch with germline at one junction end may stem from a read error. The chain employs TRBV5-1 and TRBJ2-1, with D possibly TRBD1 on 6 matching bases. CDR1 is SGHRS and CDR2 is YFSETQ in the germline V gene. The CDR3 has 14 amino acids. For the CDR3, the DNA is TGTGCCAGCAGCTTAGGACAGTCGTACAATGAGCAGTTCTTC. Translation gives CASSLGQSYNEQFF.

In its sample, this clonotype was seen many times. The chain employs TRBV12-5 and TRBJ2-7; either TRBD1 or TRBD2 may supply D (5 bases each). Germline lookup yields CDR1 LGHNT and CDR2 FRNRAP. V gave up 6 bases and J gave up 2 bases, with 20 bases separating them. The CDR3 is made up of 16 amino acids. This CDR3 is CASGPSLGGWAYEQYF. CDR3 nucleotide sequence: TGTGCTAGTGGCCCTTCCCTTGGGGGTTGGGCCTACGAGCAGTACTTC.

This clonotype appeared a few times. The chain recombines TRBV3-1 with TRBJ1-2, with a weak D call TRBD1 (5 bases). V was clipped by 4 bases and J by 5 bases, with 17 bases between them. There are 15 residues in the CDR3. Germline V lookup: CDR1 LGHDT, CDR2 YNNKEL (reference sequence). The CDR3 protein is CASSPTLGPGYGYTF. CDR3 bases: TGTGCCAGCAGCCCTACCCTGGGACCGGGATATGGCTACACCTTC. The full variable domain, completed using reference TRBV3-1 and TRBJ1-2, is DTAVSQTPKYLVTQMGNDKSIKCEQNLGHDTMYWYKQDSKKFLKIMFSYNNKELIINETVPNRFSPKSPDKAHLNLHINSLELGDSAVYFCASSPTLGPGYGYTFGSGTRLTVV.

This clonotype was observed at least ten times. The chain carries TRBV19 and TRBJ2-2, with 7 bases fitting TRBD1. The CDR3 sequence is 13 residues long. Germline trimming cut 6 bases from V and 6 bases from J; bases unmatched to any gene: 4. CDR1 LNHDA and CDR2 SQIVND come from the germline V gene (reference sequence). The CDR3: CASRRQGAGELFF. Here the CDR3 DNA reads TGTGCCAGTAGGAGGCAGGGGGCCGGGGAGCTGTTTTTT.

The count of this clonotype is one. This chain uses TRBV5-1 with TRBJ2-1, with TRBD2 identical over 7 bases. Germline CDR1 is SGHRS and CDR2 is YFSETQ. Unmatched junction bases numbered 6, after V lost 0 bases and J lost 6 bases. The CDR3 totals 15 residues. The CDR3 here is CASSLDATSLNEQFF. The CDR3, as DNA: TGCGCCAGCAGCTTGGATGCGACTAGCCTCAATGAGCAGTTCTTC.

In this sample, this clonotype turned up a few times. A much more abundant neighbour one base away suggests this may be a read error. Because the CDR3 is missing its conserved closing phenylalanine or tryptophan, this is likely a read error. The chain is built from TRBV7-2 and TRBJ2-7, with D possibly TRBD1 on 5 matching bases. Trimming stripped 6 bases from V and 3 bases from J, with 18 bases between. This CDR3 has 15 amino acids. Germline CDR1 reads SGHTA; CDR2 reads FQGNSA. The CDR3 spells CASSPNIGAGYEQYY. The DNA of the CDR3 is TGTGCCAGCAGTCCCAATATAGGGGCCGGCTACGAGCAGTACTAC.

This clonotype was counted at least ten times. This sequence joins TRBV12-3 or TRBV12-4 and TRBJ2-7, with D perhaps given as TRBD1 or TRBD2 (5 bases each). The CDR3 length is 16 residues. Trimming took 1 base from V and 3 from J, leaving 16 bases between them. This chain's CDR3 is CASSLELPKRGYEQYF. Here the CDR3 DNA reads TGTGCCAGCAGTTTAGAACTCCCCAAGAGGGGCTACGAGCAGTACTTC.

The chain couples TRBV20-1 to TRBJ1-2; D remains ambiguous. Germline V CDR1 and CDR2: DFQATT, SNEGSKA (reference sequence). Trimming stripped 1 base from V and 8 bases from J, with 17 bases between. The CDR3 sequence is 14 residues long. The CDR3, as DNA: TGCAGTGCTAGAGTTAGACAAGGACTGGGGGGCTACACCTTC. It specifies CSARVRQGLGGYTF.

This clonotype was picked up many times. In nucleotides, the CDR3 is TGTGCCAGCAGCTATCAAGCGGGAGGGCCGGGCGGGGAGCTGTTTTTT. Its protein product is CASSYQAGGPGGELFF. The genes are TRBV6-1 and TRBJ2-2, with 10 nucleotides matching TRBD2. Germline V gives CDR1 MNHNS, CDR2 SASEGT. The CDR3 is 16 amino acids. V lost 6 bases, J lost 7 bases, and 11 bases stayed unmatched.

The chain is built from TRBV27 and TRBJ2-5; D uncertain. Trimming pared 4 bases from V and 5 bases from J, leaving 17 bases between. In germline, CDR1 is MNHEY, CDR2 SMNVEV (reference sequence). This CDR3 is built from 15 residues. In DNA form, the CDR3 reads TGTGCCAGCAGTTCGGGCGCTGGAACCACCGAGACCCAGTACTTC. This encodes CASSSGAGTTETQYF.

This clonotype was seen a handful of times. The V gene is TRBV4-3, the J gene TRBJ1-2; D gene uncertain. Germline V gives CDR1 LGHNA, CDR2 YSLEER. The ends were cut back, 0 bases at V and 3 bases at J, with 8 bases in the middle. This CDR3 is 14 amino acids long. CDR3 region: CASSQDKVDYGYTF. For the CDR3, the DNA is TGCGCCAGCAGCCAAGATAAAGTAGACTATGGCTACACCTTC.

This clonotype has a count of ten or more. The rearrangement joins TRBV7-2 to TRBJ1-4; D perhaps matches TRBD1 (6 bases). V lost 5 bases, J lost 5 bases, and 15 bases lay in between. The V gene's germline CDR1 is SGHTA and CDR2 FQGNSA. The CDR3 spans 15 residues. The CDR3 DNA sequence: TGTGCCAGCAGCAACGGAGGCGGGGGCAATGAAAAACTGTTTTTT. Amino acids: CASSNGGGGNEKLFF.

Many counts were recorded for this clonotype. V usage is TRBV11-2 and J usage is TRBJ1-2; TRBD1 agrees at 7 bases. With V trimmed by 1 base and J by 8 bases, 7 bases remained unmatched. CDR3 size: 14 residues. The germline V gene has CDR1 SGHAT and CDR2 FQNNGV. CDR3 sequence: CASSLGGGQDGYTF. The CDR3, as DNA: TGTGCCAGCAGCTTAGGAGGCGGACAGGACGGCTACACCTTC.

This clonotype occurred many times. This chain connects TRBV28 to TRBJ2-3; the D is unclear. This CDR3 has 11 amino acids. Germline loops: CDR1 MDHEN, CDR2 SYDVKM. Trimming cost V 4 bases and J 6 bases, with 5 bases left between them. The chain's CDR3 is CASSSLDTQYF. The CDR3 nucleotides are TGTGCCAGCAGTTCTCTTGATACGCAGTATTTT. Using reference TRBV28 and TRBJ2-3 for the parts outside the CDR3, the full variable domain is DVKVTQSSRYLVKRTGEKVFLECVQDMDHENMFWYRQDPGLGLRLIYFSYDVKMKEKGDIPEGYSVSREKKERFSLILESASTNQTSMYLCASSSLDTQYFGPGTRLTVL.

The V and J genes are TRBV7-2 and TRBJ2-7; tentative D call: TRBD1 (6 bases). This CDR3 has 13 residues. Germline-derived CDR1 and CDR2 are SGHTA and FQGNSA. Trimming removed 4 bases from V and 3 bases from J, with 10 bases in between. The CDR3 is CASSSGTRYEQYF. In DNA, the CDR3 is TGTGCCAGCAGCTCCGGGACACGCTACGAGCAGTACTTC.

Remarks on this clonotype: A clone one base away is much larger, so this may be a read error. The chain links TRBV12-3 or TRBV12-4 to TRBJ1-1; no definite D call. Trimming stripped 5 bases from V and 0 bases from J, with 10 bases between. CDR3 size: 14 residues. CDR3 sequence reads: CASSGLQLNTEAFF. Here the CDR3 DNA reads TGTGCCAGCAGTGGACTGCAGCTGAACACTGAAGCTTTCTTT.

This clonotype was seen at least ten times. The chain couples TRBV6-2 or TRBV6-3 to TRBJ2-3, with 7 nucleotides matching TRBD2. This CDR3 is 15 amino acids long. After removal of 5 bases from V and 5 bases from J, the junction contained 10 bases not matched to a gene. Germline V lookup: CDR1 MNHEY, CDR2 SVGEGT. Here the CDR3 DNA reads TGTGCCAGCAGTGAAGGGGAGGGTAGCGGAGATACGCAGTATTTT. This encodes CASSEGEGSGDTQYF.

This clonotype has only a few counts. The CDR3 nucleotides read TGTGCCAGCAGTTATTCTGCTCAGGGGAGTGAGCAGTTCTTC. Protein product: CASSYSAQGSEQFF. The rearrangement links TRBV6-2 or TRBV6-3 to TRBJ2-1, with D possibly being TRBD1 (6 bases). The V and J ends lost 3 bases and 9 bases respectively, with 15 bases between them. The CDR3 consists of 14 residues. In germline, CDR1 is MNHEY, CDR2 SVGEGT.

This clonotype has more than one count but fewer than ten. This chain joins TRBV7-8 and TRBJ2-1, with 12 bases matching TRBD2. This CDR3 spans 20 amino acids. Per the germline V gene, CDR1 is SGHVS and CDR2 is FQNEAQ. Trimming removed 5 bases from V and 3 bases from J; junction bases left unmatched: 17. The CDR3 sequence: CASSKRTSGNEASNYNEQFF. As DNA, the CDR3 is TGTGCCAGCAGCAAACGGACTAGCGGGAACGAGGCTTCGAACTACAATGAGCAGTTCTTC.

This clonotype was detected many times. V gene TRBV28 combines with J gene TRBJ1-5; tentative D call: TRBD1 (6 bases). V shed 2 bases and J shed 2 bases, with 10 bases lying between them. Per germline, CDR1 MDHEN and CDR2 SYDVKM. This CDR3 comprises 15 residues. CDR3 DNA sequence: TGTGCCAGCAGTTTAAAGGGGGAAGGCAATCAGCCCCAGCATTTT. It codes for CASSLKGEGNQPQHF. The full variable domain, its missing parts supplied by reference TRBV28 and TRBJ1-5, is DVKVTQSSRYLVKRTGEKVFLECVQDMDHENMFWYRQDPGLGLRLIYFSYDVKMKEKGDIPEGYSVSREKKERFSLILESASTNQTSMYLCASSLKGEGNQPQHFGDGTRLSIL.

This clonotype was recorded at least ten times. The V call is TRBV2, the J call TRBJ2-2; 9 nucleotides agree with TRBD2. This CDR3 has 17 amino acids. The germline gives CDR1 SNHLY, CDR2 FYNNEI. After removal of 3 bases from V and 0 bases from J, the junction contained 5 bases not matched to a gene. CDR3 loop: CASSDSGLAANTGELFF. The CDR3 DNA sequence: TGTGCCAGCAGTGATTCGGGACTAGCAGCGAACACCGGGGAGCTGTTTTTT.

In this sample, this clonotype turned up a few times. The CDR3 DNA is TGTGCCAGCAGGGATCTAGCGGCCTCCTACAATGAGCAGTTCTTC. Translating it yields CASRDLAASYNEQFF. This chain uses TRBV6-1 with TRBJ2-1; 7 nucleotides align to TRBD2. The CDR3 is 15 residues long. The germline CDR1 and CDR2 sequences are MNHNS and SASEGT. V lost 6 bases and J lost 0; bases outside the gene matches: 5.

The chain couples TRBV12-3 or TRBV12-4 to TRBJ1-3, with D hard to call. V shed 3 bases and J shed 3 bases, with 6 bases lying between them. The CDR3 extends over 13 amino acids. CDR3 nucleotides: TGTGCCAGCAGTTTGGCAGATGGAAACACCATATATTTT. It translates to CASSLADGNTIYF.

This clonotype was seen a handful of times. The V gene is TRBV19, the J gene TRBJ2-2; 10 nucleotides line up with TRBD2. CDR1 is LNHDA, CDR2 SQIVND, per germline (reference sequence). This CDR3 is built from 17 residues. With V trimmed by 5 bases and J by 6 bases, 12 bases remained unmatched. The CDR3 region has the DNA TGTGCCAGTAGTCGATACGTCTCTAGCGGGAGCCCCGGGGAGCTGTTTTTT. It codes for CASSRYVSSGSPGELFF.

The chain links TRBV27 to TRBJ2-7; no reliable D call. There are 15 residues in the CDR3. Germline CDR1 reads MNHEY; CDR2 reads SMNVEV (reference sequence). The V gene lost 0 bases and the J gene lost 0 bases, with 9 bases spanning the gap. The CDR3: CASSLSPLSSYEQYF. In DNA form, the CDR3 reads TGTGCCAGCAGTTTATCCCCCCTTAGCTCCTACGAGCAGTACTTC.

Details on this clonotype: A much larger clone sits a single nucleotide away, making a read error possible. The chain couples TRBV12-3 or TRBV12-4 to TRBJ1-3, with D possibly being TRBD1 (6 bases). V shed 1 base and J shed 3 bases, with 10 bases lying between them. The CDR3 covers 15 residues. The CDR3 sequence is CASSLGTVFGNTIYF. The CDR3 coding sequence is TGTGCCAGCAGTTTAGGGACAGTCTTTGGAAACACCATATATTTT.

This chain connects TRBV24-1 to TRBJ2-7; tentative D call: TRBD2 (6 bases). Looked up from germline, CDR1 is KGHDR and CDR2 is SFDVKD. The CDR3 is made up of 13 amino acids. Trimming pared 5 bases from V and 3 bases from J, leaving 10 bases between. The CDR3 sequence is CATSASESYEQYF. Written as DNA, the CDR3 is TGTGCCACCAGTGCTAGCGAGAGCTACGAGCAGTACTTC.

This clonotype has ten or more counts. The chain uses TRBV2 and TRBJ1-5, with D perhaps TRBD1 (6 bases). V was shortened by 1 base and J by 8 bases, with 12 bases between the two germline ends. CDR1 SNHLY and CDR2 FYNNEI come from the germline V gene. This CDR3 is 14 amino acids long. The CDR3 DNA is TGTGCCAGCAGTGAAGGGGGGGGCATCAAGCCCCAGCATTTT. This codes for CASSEGGGIKPQHF. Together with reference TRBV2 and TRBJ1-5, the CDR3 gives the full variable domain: EPEVTQTPSHQVTQMGQEVILRCVPISNHLYFYWYRQILGQKVEFLVSFYNNEISEKSEIFDDQFSVERPDGSNFTLKIRSTKLEDSAMYFCASSEGGGIKPQHFGDGTRLSIL.

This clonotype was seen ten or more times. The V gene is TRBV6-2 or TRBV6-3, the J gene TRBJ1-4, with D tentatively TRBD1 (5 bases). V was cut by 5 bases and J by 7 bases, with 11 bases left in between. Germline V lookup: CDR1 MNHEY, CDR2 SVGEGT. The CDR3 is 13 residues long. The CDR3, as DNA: TGTGCCAGCAGTGCCCCGGGACCTGAAAAACTGTTTTTT. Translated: CASSAPGPEKLFF.